Below are 10 T cell receptor beta chains sequenced from a single sample in a study of T cell changes during pregnancy in multiple sclerosis (dated by TCRdb to about 2019). The receptor library was made with the immunoSEQ multiplex PCR assay. Drawn from immuneACCESS, this table holds only the in-frame rearrangements with V and J called that TCRdb kept. Clones are partly lost; checked studies trace under half to an unresolved V gene and leave the rest unexplained. This sample holds some 80,000 clones; about 96% were observed only once. Jointly, the top ten make up about 1% of the sample. The specimen was peripheral blood, collected in the second trimester of pregnancy. These receptor sequences come from a female donor with multiple sclerosis, enrolled in a pregnancy study.

The gene calls are TRBV5-1 and TRBJ2-6; D not certain. The CDR3 totals 15 residues. Germline CDR1 reads SGHRS; CDR2 reads YFSETQ. V gave up 1 base and J gave up 2 bases, with 7 bases separating them. CDR3 DNA sequence: TGCGCCAGCAGCTTGACGTCAGCTGGGGCCAACGTCCTGACTTTC. This translates into CASSLTSAGANVLTF.

V is TRBV10-1 and J is TRBJ1-1, with 8 bases that match TRBD1. Germline V gene lookup returns CDR1 WNHNN and CDR2 SYGVQD (reference sequence). The trim removed 3 bases at V and 1 base at J, leaving 7 bases unmatched. The CDR3 is 16 amino acids. The CDR3 DNA is TGCGCCAGCAGTGACTACAGGGGGAAGGAGAACACTGAAGCTTTCTTT. Residues: CASSDYRGKENTEAFF.

The chain links TRBV11-2 to TRBJ2-3; 10 bases are a match to TRBD2. Germline CDR1 reads SGHAT; CDR2 reads FQNNGV. With 4 bases clipped from V and 2 bases from J, the junction kept 3 bases outside the gene matches. CDR3 length: 15 residues. CDR3 region: CASSSLAGATDTQYF. The CDR3 bases are TGTGCCAGCAGCTCCCTAGCGGGAGCCACAGATACGCAGTATTTT.

This clone is a singleton in its sample. The rearrangement joins TRBV6-4 to TRBJ1-4; unclear D gene. V was trimmed by 2 bases and J by 8 bases, leaving 12 bases between them. Looked up from germline, CDR1 is MRHNA and CDR2 is SNTAGT. The CDR3 is made up of 14 amino acids. CDR3 DNA: TGTGCCAGCAGTGACGGAGGGCGGAGAGAAAAACTGTTTTTT. As protein: CASSDGGRREKLFF.

V and J are TRBV6-5 and TRBJ2-7; tentative D call: TRBD1 (5 bases). The CDR3 runs 14 residues. The germline gives CDR1 MNHEY, CDR2 SVGAGI. The V end lost 2 bases, the J end lost 2 bases, and 10 bases lay between the germline ends. DNA of the CDR3: TGTGCCAGCAGTTACGGGCAGGGTCCCTACGAGCAGTACTTC. Translating it yields CASSYGQGPYEQYF.

This chain connects TRBV11-2 to TRBJ2-5; 11 bases agree with TRBD1. Trimming at V came to 3 bases and at J to 4 bases, leaving 4 bases not matched to a gene. Germline V gives CDR1 SGHAT, CDR2 FQNNGV. The CDR3 covers 15 residues. The CDR3 sequence: CASSLWTGGSETQYF. Here the CDR3 DNA reads TGTGCCAGCAGCTTGTGGACAGGGGGCTCAGAGACCCAGTACTTC.

V gene TRBV18 combines with J gene TRBJ2-3, with 7 bases aligning to TRBD2. Trimming removed 4 bases from V and 5 bases from J; junction bases left unmatched: 18. Germline CDR1 is KGHSH and CDR2 is LQKENI. This CDR3 region has 18 residues. CDR3 sequence reads: CASSRQRAGLTREDTQYF. The CDR3 nucleotides are TGTGCCAGCTCACGTCAGCGAGCGGGACTTACCCGCGAAGATACGCAGTATTTT. Full variable domain (remainder filled in from reference TRBV18 and TRBJ2-3): NAGVMQNPRHLVRRRGQEARLRCSPMKGHSHVYWYRQLPEEGLKFMVYLQKENIIDESGMPKERFSAEFPKEGPSILRIQQVVRGDSAAYFCASSRQRAGLTREDTQYFGPGTRLTVL.

The chain uses TRBV14 and TRBJ2-7, with TRBD2 identical over 12 bases. CDR3 length: 19 residues. Germline CDR1 SGHDN, CDR2 FVKESK. The junction had 15 bases not matched to a gene; V was cut back by 0 bases and J by 6 bases. This CDR3 is CASSQEGRTSGRPVFEQYF. DNA for the CDR3: TGTGCCAGCAGCCAAGAAGGTCGAACTAGCGGGAGGCCCGTATTCGAGCAGTACTTC.

The rearrangement joins TRBV5-4 to TRBJ2-2; the D gene is possibly TRBD2 (6 bases). CDR3 length: 13 residues. The ends were cut back, 2 bases at V and 5 bases at J, with 7 bases in the middle. Germline V CDR1 and CDR2: SGHNT, YYREEE (reference sequence). In DNA, the CDR3 is TGTGCCAGCAGCTTCGGGGGAACCGGGGAGCTGTTTTTT. This sequence encodes CASSFGGTGELFF.

This chain links TRBV10-3 with TRBJ2-2; tentatively, D is TRBD1 (5 bases). V lost 4 bases, J lost 0 bases, and 12 bases lay in between. Per the germline V gene, CDR1 is ENHRY and CDR2 is SYGVKD. The CDR3 is 16 residues long. The CDR3 nucleotides are TGTGCCATCAGTGTTGGGTTGACAGCGAACACCGGGGAGCTGTTTTTT. Its protein is CAISVGLTANTGELFF.